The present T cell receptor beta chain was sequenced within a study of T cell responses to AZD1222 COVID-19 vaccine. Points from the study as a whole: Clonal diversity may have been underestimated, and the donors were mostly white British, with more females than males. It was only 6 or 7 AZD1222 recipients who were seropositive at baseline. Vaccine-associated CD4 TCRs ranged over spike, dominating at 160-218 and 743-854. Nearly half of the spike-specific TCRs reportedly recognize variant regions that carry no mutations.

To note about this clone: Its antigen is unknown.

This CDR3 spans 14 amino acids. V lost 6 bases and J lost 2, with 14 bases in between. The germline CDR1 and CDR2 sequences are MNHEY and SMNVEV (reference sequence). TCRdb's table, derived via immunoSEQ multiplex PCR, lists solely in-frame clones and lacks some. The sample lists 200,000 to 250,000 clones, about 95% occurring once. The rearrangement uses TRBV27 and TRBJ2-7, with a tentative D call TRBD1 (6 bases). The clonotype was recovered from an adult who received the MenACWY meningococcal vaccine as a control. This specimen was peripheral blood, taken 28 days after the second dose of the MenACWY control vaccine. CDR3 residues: CASSPGTNAYEQYF. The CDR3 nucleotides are TGTGCCAGCAGCCCCGGGACAAATGCCTACGAGCAGTACTTC.